These 5 T cell receptor beta chains were sequenced from one sample in a study of cytomegalovirus exposure and HLA in healthy donors. PCR amplification relied on 60 Vbeta primers (plus 13 Jbeta primers). The assay was immunoSEQ multiplex PCR, and TCRdb's table has in-frame clones only and misses some. Seen here are some 150,000 clones, about 70% observed once, and the top ten hold about 3.9%. Input material: PBMCs. These receptors came from a man younger than 35 in good health and CMV-seronegative.

This sequence joins TRBV5-1 and TRBJ1-1, with 8 bases aligning to TRBD1. V lost 3 bases, J lost 5 bases, and 3 bases stayed unmatched. From germline, CDR1 is SGHRS and CDR2 YFSETQ. The CDR3 covers 13 residues. Here the CDR3 reads CASSSGTGTEAFF. The CDR3 DNA is TGCGCCAGCAGCTCCGGGACAGGAACTGAAGCTTTCTTT.

The chain links TRBV10-3 to TRBJ2-7; 8 bases line up with TRBD1. Per germline, CDR1 ENHRY and CDR2 SYGVKD. This CDR3 is 13 amino acids long. Trimming cost V 2 bases and J 7 bases; bases outside gene matches: 4. CDR3 in DNA: TGTGCCATCAGTGAGCCCGACAGGGGAGAGCAGTACTTC. This encodes CAISEPDRGEQYF.

The rearrangement links TRBV11-3 to TRBJ2-7; D remains ambiguous. CDR1 is SGHNT, CDR2 YENEEA, per germline. The V and J ends lost 0 bases and 7 bases respectively, with 4 bases between them. The CDR3 contains 11 residues. CDR3 region: CASSLDYEQYF. The CDR3 DNA follows: TGTGCCAGCAGCTTAGATTATGAGCAGTACTTC. Supplemented by reference TRBV11-3 and TRBJ2-7, the full variable domain reads EAGVVQSPRYKIIEKKQPVAFWCNPISGHNTLYWYLQNLGQGPELLIRYENEEAVDDSQLPKDRFSAERLKGVDSTLKIQPAELGDSAVYLCASSLDYEQYFGPGTRLTVT.

The chain links TRBV19 to TRBJ1-1; possibly TRBD1 for D (6 bases). The CDR3 loop spans 14 amino acids. CDR1 and CDR2 (germline): LNHDA, SQIVND (reference sequence). Trimming removed 5 bases at V and 5 bases at J, with 15 bases between. Here the CDR3 DNA reads TGTGCCAGTAGTTTGGCGGGGGGCAGGACTGAAGCTTTCTTT. Its translation is CASSLAGGRTEAFF.

This sequence joins TRBV7-9 and TRBJ2-1; 7 nucleotides agree with TRBD2. The germline gives CDR1 SEHNR, CDR2 FQNEAQ (reference sequence). V trimming: 3 bases; J trimming: 5 bases; junction bases outside the gene matches: 1. This CDR3 has 13 residues. CDR3 nucleotide sequence: TGTGCCAGCAGCTTCAGCGGGAACAATGAGCAGTTCTTC. It codes for CASSFSGNNEQFF.